What follows are 23 T cell receptor beta chains derived from one specimen sequenced in a study of T cells in Graves' hyperthyroidism and ophthalmopathy. TCR beta CDR3 regions were amplified from RNA transcripts. HTBI primers were used for first-round RT-PCR of the TCR CDR3. TCRdb reprocessed the multiplex PCR reads via MiXCR and lists one record per CDR3 protein. Found here are around 97,000 distinct CDR3 sequences, about 50% of them singletons; the top ten hold about 26%. The sequencing sample was made of blood. The receptor source for this set is a man aged 35 to 55 with Graves' hyperthyroidism.

The chain uses TRBV9 and TRBJ2-7, with D perhaps assigned TRBD1 or TRBD2 (5 bases each). V shed 0 bases and J shed 3 bases, with 10 bases lying between them. Germline V lookup: CDR1 SGDLS, CDR2 YYNGEE. The CDR3 is 14 amino acids. The CDR3 sequence: CASSVAGTHYEQYF. CDR3 bases: TGTGCCAGCAGCGTAGCAGGGACCCACTACGAGCAGTACTTC.

The CDR3 bases are TGCAGTGTCACTCCGGGACTAGCGGGGGGCAGGGAGCAGTTCTTC. Translating gives CSVTPGLAGGREQFF. The rearrangement joins TRBV20-1 to TRBJ2-1; 15 nucleotides match TRBD2. With V trimmed by 7 bases and J by 10 bases, 11 bases remained unmatched. Per germline, CDR1 DFQATT and CDR2 SNEGSKA (reference sequence). This CDR3 spans 15 amino acids.

Ten or more counts support this clonotype. The chain carries TRBV6-1 and TRBJ1-1; possible D gene TRBD1, 5 bases. Germline CDR1 MNHNS, CDR2 SASEGT. The CDR3 is 18 amino acids. Trimming cost V 0 bases and J 0 bases, with 17 bases left between them. The CDR3 coding sequence is TGTGCCAGCAGTGAAGCTCAAGTGGGACGGCATATGAACACTGAAGCTTTCTTT. Its protein is CASSEAQVGRHMNTEAFF.

This clonotype was seen only a few times. The rearrangement joins TRBV2 to TRBJ2-7, with 10 bases identical to TRBD2. Germline CDR1 reads SNHLY; CDR2 reads FYNNEI. The CDR3 contains 13 residues. Here the CDR3 reads CATRLAGVNEQYF. The CDR3 DNA is TGTGCTACACGACTAGCGGGTGTAAACGAGCAGTACTTC.

Remarks on this clonotype: Relative to the germline gene, one junction end is altered; a read error may explain this. This sequence joins TRBV7-2 and TRBJ1-3, with TRBD1 identical over 8 bases. Germline CDR1 and CDR2: SGHTA and FQGNSA. CDR3 length: 15 amino acids. The CDR3 region has the DNA TGTGCCAGCAGCGTAGCGACAGGGGTTGGAAACACCATATATTTT. This gives the protein CASSVATGVGNTIYF.

This clonotype was seen ten or more times. This rearrangement joins TRBV7-3 to TRBJ1-1, with D possibly TRBD1 on 5 matching bases. Trimming left V 3 bases short and J 4 bases short, with 9 bases between. The CDR3 is made up of 13 amino acids. Germline CDR1 reads SGHTA; CDR2 reads FQGTGA. The CDR3 nucleotides are TGTGCCAGCAGCTTTGGGGGGACCACTGAAGCTTTCTTT. Translation: CASSFGGTTEAFF.

This clonotype was counted many times. The chain joins TRBV20-1 to TRBJ2-7; possibly TRBD2 for D (5 bases). CDR3 size: 10 residues. V gave up 5 bases and J gave up 7 bases, with 9 bases separating them. Germline V gene data show CDR1 as DFQATT and CDR2 as SNEGSKA (reference sequence). CDR3 DNA: TGCAGTGCTGTACTAGAAGAGCAGTACTTC. Translated, it gives CSAVLEEQYF.

CDR3 DNA sequence: TGTGCCAGCAGCGGGGGGGGGGAAGGCTACACCTTC. It is translated as CASSGGGEGYTF. The chain employs TRBV9 and TRBJ1-2; perhaps TRBD1 as D (5 bases). Germline lookup yields CDR1 SGDLS and CDR2 YYNGEE. V lost 3 bases to trimming and J lost 8 bases, with 11 bases between them. This CDR3 has 12 amino acids.

The rearrangement joins TRBV7-4 to TRBJ1-1, with 7 bases fitting TRBD1. CDR3 length: 14 amino acids. The trim removed 6 bases at V and 3 bases at J, leaving 7 bases unmatched. Germline CDR1 reads SGHVT; CDR2 reads SQSDAQ. The CDR3 DNA is TGTGCCAGCAGTAGAGGGACAGCCGACACTGAAGCTTTCTTT. Translated: CASSRGTADTEAFF.

The gene calls are TRBV6-5 and TRBJ2-5; TRBD1 matches 7 bases. The germline CDR1 and CDR2 sequences are MNHEY and SVGAGI. Trimming at V came to 6 bases and at J to 3 bases, leaving 7 bases not matched to a gene. The CDR3 consists of 14 residues. CDR3 loop: CASRLQGNEETQYF. The CDR3 nucleotides read TGTGCCAGCAGATTACAGGGGAACGAAGAGACCCAGTACTTC.

The chain couples TRBV9 to TRBJ2-4; D may be TRBD1 (8 bases). V was clipped by 4 bases and J by 15 bases, with 17 bases between them. This CDR3 has 12 amino acids. In germline, CDR1 is SGDLS, CDR2 YYNGEE. For the CDR3, the DNA is TGTGCCAGCAGCCTAACAGGGGGGGGCTCGTACTTC. It codes for CASSLTGGGSYF.

This clonotype occurred many times. The V call is TRBV7-9, the J call TRBJ1-2; D gene uncertain. V lost 1 base and J 2 bases, leaving 5 bases between the germline ends. Germline values: CDR1 SEHNR, CDR2 FQNEAQ (reference sequence). The CDR3 runs 13 residues. CDR3 sequence (DNA): TGTGCCAGCAGCTTAGGACTGAACTATGGCTACACCTTC. Translated, it gives CASSLGLNYGYTF.

This clonotype was observed at least ten times. V usage is TRBV24-1 and J usage is TRBJ2-5, with no clear D. This CDR3 region has 14 residues. Germline assignment: CDR1 KGHDR and CDR2 SFDVKD. V was pared by 5 bases and J by 4 bases, with 13 bases between. CDR3 nucleotides: TGTGCCACCAGTGCGGCAGGTTCGGGAGAGACCCAGTACTTC. Translated: CATSAAGSGETQYF.

The chain joins TRBV7-2 to TRBJ2-1, with 7 bases fitting TRBD2. The CDR3 covers 12 residues. Germline V gives CDR1 SGHTA, CDR2 FQGNSA. J lost 12 bases, V lost 3 bases, and 5 bases had no gene match. The CDR3 nucleotides are TGTGCCAGCAGCTTCAGGTGGGGGGGGCAGTTCTTC. The encoded protein is CASSFRWGGQFF.

The table lists this clonotype with a few counts. This chain links TRBV30 with TRBJ1-1, with TRBD1 as a possible D gene (5 bases). The length of the CDR3 is 13 residues. Per the germline V gene, CDR1 is GTSNPN and CDR2 is SVGIG (reference sequence). V dropped 1 base and J dropped 1 base, with 7 bases sitting between them. Here the CDR3 reads CAWSGGGNTEAFF. The CDR3 coding sequence is TGTGCCTGGAGTGGGGGCGGGAACACTGAAGCTTTCTTT. Full variable domain (missing parts from reference TRBV30 and TRBJ1-1): SQTIHQWPATLVQPVGSPLSLECTVEGTSNPNLYWYRQAAGRGLQLLFYSVGIGQISSEVPQNLSASRPQDRQFILSSKKLLLSDSGFYLCAWSGGGNTEAFFGQGTRLTVV.

Many counts were recorded for this clonotype. The chain uses TRBV2 and TRBJ2-5, with D possibly being TRBD1 (6 bases). The V and J ends lost 6 bases and 1 base respectively, with 12 bases between them. The CDR3 covers 14 residues. CDR1 is SNHLY and CDR2 is FYNNEI in the germline V gene. The CDR3 coding sequence is TGTGCCAGCAGAAGGGGGAGCCCCCAAGAGACCCAGTACTTC. Its protein is CASRRGSPQETQYF.

The V call is TRBV25-1, the J call TRBJ2-5; 7 bases line up with TRBD2. The CDR3 is made up of 17 amino acids. V shed 6 bases, J shed 0 bases, and the junction held 13 bases outside the gene matches. From germline, CDR1 is MGHDK and CDR2 SYGVNS. CDR3 nucleotides: TGTGCCAGCAGATACCCCCGAGGGCTAGCGGACCAAGAGACCCAGTACTTC. It specifies CASRYPRGLADQETQYF.

The V gene is TRBV25-1, the J gene TRBJ2-1, with 11 bases lining up with TRBD2. Unmatched junction bases numbered 12, after V lost 10 bases and J lost 4 bases. This CDR3 has 16 residues. Germline CDR1 and CDR2: MGHDK and SYGVNS. DNA of the CDR3: TGTGCCACCGACCTTAGCGGGAGGGGCATTTACAATGAGCAGTTCTTC. This sequence encodes CATDLSGRGIYNEQFF.

On this clonotype: One end of the junction varies from germline; a read error may be responsible. The chain carries TRBV15 and TRBJ2-5, with TRBD2 as a possible D gene (5 bases). Germline assignment: CDR1 LNHNV and CDR2 YYDKDF (reference sequence). This CDR3 is 15 amino acids long. The DNA for the CDR3 is TGTGACACCAGCAAAGATCGGGGTAACCAAGAGACGCAGTACTTC. Its protein product is CDTSKDRGNQETQYF.

This sequence joins TRBV11-2 and TRBJ1-4; 9 bases map to TRBD1. Germline V gene data show CDR1 as SGHAT and CDR2 as FQNNGV. The CDR3 is made up of 15 amino acids. The J segment lost 8 bases and the V segment lost 1 base, leaving 5 bases of the junction unmatched. The CDR3 here is CASSLVGTGFEKLFF. Written as DNA, the CDR3 is TGTGCCAGCAGCTTAGTGGGGACAGGGTTCGAAAAACTGTTTTTT.

The V and J genes are TRBV5-4 and TRBJ2-7; D might be TRBD1 or TRBD2, each matching 5 bases. The germline V gene encodes CDR1 SGHNT and CDR2 YYREEE (reference sequence). This CDR3 is built from 15 residues. The V end lost 4 bases, the J end lost 4 bases, and 18 bases lay between the germline ends. This CDR3 is CASSVIRDGAYEQYF. CDR3 DNA sequence: TGTGCCAGCAGCGTTATCCGGGACGGGGCTTACGAGCAGTACTTC.

Turning to this clonotype: A much larger clonotype is one base distant, so this may be a read error. The chain has TRBV28 and TRBJ1-1, with D unresolved. The CDR3 spans 11 residues. The V gene's germline CDR1 is MDHEN and CDR2 SYDVKM. The CDR3 protein is CGTEVNTEAFF. CDR3 nucleotides: TGTGGCACCGAGGTGAACACTGAAGCTTTCTTT.

This clonotype was seen at least ten times. The chain combines TRBV6-1 with TRBJ2-7; D may be TRBD1 (6 bases). V dropped 5 bases and J dropped 4 bases, with 12 bases sitting between them. In germline, CDR1 is MNHNS, CDR2 SASEGT. The CDR3 has 13 amino acids. CDR3: CASSPPGQYEQYF. Written as DNA, the CDR3 is TGTGCCAGCAGTCCCCCTGGACAGTACGAGCAGTACTTC.